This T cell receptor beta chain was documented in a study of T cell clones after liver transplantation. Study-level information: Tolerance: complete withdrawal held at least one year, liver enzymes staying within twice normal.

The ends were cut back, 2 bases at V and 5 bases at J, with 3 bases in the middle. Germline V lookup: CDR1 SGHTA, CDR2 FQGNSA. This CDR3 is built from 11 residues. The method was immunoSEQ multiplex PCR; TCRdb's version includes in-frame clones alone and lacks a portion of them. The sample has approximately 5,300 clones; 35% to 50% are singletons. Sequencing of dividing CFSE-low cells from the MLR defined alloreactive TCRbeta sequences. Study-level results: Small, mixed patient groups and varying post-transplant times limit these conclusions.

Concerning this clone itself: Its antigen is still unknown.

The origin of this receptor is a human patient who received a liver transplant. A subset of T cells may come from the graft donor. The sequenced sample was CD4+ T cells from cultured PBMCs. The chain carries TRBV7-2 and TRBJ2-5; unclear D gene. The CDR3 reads CASSLIETQYF. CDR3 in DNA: TGTGCCAGCAGCTTAATTGAGACCCAGTACTTC. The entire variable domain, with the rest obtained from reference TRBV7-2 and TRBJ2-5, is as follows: GAGVSQSPSNKVTEKGKDVELRCDPISGHTALYWYRQSLGQGLEFLIYFQGNSAPDKSGLPSDRFSAERTGGSVSTLTIQRTQQEDSAVYLCASSLIETQYFGPGTRLLVL.